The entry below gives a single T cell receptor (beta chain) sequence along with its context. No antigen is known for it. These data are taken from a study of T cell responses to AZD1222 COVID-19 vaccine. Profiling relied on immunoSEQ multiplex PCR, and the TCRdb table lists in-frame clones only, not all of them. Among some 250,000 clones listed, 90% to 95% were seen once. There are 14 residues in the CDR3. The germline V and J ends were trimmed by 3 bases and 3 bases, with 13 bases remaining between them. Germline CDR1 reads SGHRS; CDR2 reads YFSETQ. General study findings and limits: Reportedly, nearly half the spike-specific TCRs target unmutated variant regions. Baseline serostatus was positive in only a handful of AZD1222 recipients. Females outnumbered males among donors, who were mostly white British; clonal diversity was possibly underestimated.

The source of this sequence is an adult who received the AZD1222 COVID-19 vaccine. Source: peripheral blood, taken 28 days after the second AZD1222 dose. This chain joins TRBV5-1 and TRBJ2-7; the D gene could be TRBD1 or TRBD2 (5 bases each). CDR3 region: CASSSGTDNYEQYF. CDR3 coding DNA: TGCGCCAGCAGCTCGGGGACGGACAACTACGAGCAGTACTTC.